This T cell receptor beta chain was recorded in a study of blood T cell repertoires in COVID-19. As for the study in general: Italy, Spain and the United States were the sources of the convalescent and acute COVID-19 samples.

Per the study methods: Nucleated cell number was recorded as an estimate derived from reference gene primer amplification. Assay: immunoSEQ multiplex PCR; the TCRdb copy retains only in-frame clones and omits some. The DNA was the basis for D and trimming; V, J and clone size are from that table. Found here are 60,000 to 90,000 clones, 75% to 95% of them singletons; the top ten hold roughly 0.73%. The V and J ends lost 1 base and 2 bases, in that order; junction bases with no gene match: 2. CDR3 length equals 15 residues. The germline gives CDR1 SGHVS, CDR2 FNYEAQ. The chain employs TRBV7-6 and TRBJ2-3, with 8 positions matching TRBD1. The clonotype originates from a woman older than 75 with acute or convalescent COVID-19. The sample was peripheral blood. Written as DNA, the CDR3 is TGTGCCAGCAGCTTAGGGGGACAGGTCACAGATACGCAGTATTTT. Its protein is CASSLGGQVTDTQYF.